These 30 T cell receptor beta chains originate from one sample sequenced in a study of T cell changes during pregnancy in multiple sclerosis. Libraries were prepared by immunoSEQ multiplex PCR; TCRdb keeps only in-frame clonotypes and omits some of them. The top ten clones hold roughly 1.1% of a sample with about 40,000 clones, 89% of them seen once. Here the sequenced sample was CD4+ T cells from peripheral blood mononuclear cells, taken in the first trimester of pregnancy. These receptor sequences come from a female donor with multiple sclerosis, enrolled in a pregnancy study.

V and J are TRBV14 and TRBJ1-5; perhaps TRBD1 as D (5 bases). The length of the CDR3 is 18 residues. Trimming pared 2 bases from V and 0 bases from J, leaving 17 bases between. The germline gives CDR1 SGHDN, CDR2 FVKESK. This CDR3 reads CASSQKEQATYSNQPQHF. The DNA for the CDR3 is TGTGCCAGCAGCCAAAAAGAACAGGCGACCTATAGCAATCAGCCCCAGCATTTT.

This rearrangement joins TRBV9 to TRBJ1-2; TRBD1 matches at 8 bases. This CDR3 spans 17 amino acids. Germline CDR1 reads SGDLS; CDR2 reads YYNGEE. The J segment lost 0 bases and the V segment lost 1 base, leaving 8 bases of the junction unmatched. The CDR3 spells CASSVMSGGATNYGYTF. The CDR3, as DNA: TGTGCCAGCAGCGTAATGTCAGGGGGCGCGACTAACTATGGCTACACCTTC.

The chain combines TRBV28 with TRBJ1-4, with 7 bases matching TRBD1. The germline V gene encodes CDR1 MDHEN and CDR2 SYDVKM. The junction had 10 bases not matched to a gene; V was cut back by 5 bases and J by 7 bases. This CDR3 spans 15 amino acids. The CDR3 loop is CASSPPGGLGEKLFF. CDR3 in DNA: TGTGCCAGCAGTCCCCCAGGGGGTTTGGGTGAAAAACTGTTTTTT.

The CDR3 bases are TGTGCCAGCAGCCCCTGGACAGGGGGCCGGCTAGCTAACTCCTACGAGCAGTACTTC. This translates into CASSPWTGGRLANSYEQYF. The chain carries TRBV7-9 and TRBJ2-7; 11 bases match TRBD1. J lost 0 bases, V lost 5 bases, and 15 bases had no gene match. In germline, CDR1 is SEHNR, CDR2 FQNEAQ (reference sequence). The CDR3 loop spans 19 amino acids.

J is TRBJ2-1 and V is TRBV4-2, with D unresolved. Germline V lookup: CDR1 LGHNA, CDR2 YNFKEQ. There are 14 residues in the CDR3. The V end was cut by 2 bases, the J end by 4 bases, with 9 bases between. This CDR3 is CASSQPSLYNEQFF. CDR3 bases: TGTGCCAGCAGCCAACCCTCCCTTTACAATGAGCAGTTCTTC.

The gene calls are TRBV28 and TRBJ2-3, with TRBD1 matching 9 bases. From germline, CDR1 is MDHEN and CDR2 SYDVKM. The J segment lost 2 bases and the V segment lost 6 bases, leaving 6 bases of the junction unmatched. CDR3 length: 15 residues. CDR3 protein: CASRRGTGPTDTQYF. DNA of the CDR3: TGTGCCAGCAGACGTGGGACAGGGCCCACAGATACGCAGTATTTT.

Here the CDR3 DNA reads TGTGCCAGCAGCTCGGGAACAGGGTTCTATGGCTACACCTTC. It encodes CASSSGTGFYGYTF. The chain joins TRBV7-2 to TRBJ1-2, with D possibly matching TRBD1 (6 bases). V was cut by 4 bases and J by 4 bases, with 13 bases left in between. The germline V gene encodes CDR1 SGHTA and CDR2 FQGNSA. This CDR3 is built from 14 residues.

The chain links TRBV27 to TRBJ2-1; 9 bases are shared with TRBD2. Looked up from germline, CDR1 is MNHEY and CDR2 is SMNVEV (reference sequence). V gave up 8 bases and J gave up 3 bases; unmatched junction bases: 8. This CDR3 comprises 15 residues. CDR3 loop: CASSGGSGSYNEQFF. CDR3 nucleotide sequence: TGTGCCAGCTCTGGGGGTAGCGGGAGCTACAATGAGCAGTTCTTC.

CDR3 sequence (DNA): TGTGCCAGCAGCCCCGGGACACCGGTACAGAAGACCCAGTACTTC. This codes for CASSPGTPVQKTQYF. The V call is TRBV6-5, the J call TRBJ2-5, with TRBD1 as a possible D gene (6 bases). The germline CDR1 and CDR2 sequences are MNHEY and SVGAGI. This CDR3 comprises 15 residues. V lost 6 bases and J 6 bases, leaving 20 bases between the germline ends.

This clone was seen a handful of times. The chain uses TRBV19 and TRBJ2-7; 8 nucleotides agree with TRBD1. Germline-derived CDR1 and CDR2 are LNHDA and SQIVND (reference sequence). J was trimmed by 6 bases and V by 5 bases; bases with no gene match: 12. The CDR3 runs to 15 residues. CDR3 protein: CASSFRQGSTGEQYF. The CDR3 coding sequence is TGTGCCAGTAGTTTCAGACAGGGGAGTACGGGCGAGCAGTACTTC.

The chain combines TRBV11-2 with TRBJ1-1; possibly TRBD1 for D (5 bases). The germline V gene has CDR1 SGHAT and CDR2 FQNNGV. Trimming stripped 5 bases from V and 1 base from J, with 14 bases between. CDR3 length equals 15 residues. Written as DNA, the CDR3 is TGTGCCAGCAGCGCCACGATACAGGAGAACACTGAAGCTTTCTTT. This encodes CASSATIQENTEAFF. Based on the CDR3 plus reference TRBV11-2 and TRBJ1-1, the full variable domain is EAGVAQSPRYKIIEKRQSVAFWCNPISGHATLYWYQQILGQGPKLLIQFQNNGVVDDSQLPKDRFSAERLKGVDSTLKIQPAKLEDSAVYLCASSATIQENTEAFFGQGTRLTVV.

This chain connects TRBV18 to TRBJ1-1; no reliable D call. This CDR3 is built from 13 residues. Looked up from germline, CDR1 is KGHSH and CDR2 is LQKENI. V was shortened by 2 bases and J by 3 bases, with 7 bases between the two germline ends. This CDR3 is CASSPAGHTEAFF. In DNA, the CDR3 is TGTGCCAGCTCACCAGCTGGGCACACTGAAGCTTTCTTT.

The chain employs TRBV2 and TRBJ2-1, with D possibly being TRBD2 (5 bases). V was pared by 7 bases and J by 8 bases, with 12 bases between. Germline CDR1 and CDR2: SNHLY and FYNNEI. The CDR3 runs 12 residues. The CDR3 sequence: CASTGLVDEQFF. The CDR3 DNA is TGTGCCAGCACGGGATTGGTCGATGAGCAGTTCTTC.

CDR3 loop: CASRRGLSYYEQYF. CDR3 in DNA: TGTGCCAGCAGGAGGGGACTATCCTACTACGAGCAGTACTTC. The gene calls are TRBV6-6 and TRBJ2-7, with 7 bases fitting TRBD2. Germline V gene sequence: CDR1 MNHNY, CDR2 SVGAGI (reference sequence). The CDR3 runs 14 residues. With V trimmed by 6 bases and J by 3 bases, 8 bases remained unmatched.

J is TRBJ1-1 and V is TRBV28; a possible D gene is TRBD1 (6 bases). V was clipped by 5 bases and J by 1 base, with 14 bases between them. Germline loops: CDR1 MDHEN, CDR2 SYDVKM. The CDR3 consists of 15 residues. CDR3 sequence: CASSPHRVQNTEAFF. In DNA, the CDR3 is TGTGCCAGCAGTCCCCACAGGGTACAGAACACTGAAGCTTTCTTT.

The chain carries TRBV10-3 and TRBJ1-1; 8 bases map to TRBD1. This CDR3 spans 13 amino acids. Germline V lookup: CDR1 ENHRY, CDR2 SYGVKD. V lost 11 bases to trimming and J lost 4 bases; unmatched junction nucleotides: 9. The CDR3 coding sequence is TGTGCCGTATACAGGGGGGAGGGCACTGAAGCTTTCTTT. Translating it yields CAVYRGEGTEAFF.

The chain links TRBV11-2 to TRBJ2-7, with a tentative D call TRBD1 (6 bases). The CDR3 has 13 residues. The V gene lost 2 bases and the J gene lost 3 bases, with 8 bases spanning the gap. The germline V gene has CDR1 SGHAT and CDR2 FQNNGV. The CDR3 loop is CASSLLQGYEQYF. For the CDR3, the DNA is TGTGCCAGCAGCTTATTACAGGGCTACGAGCAGTACTTC.

The chain employs TRBV6-1 and TRBJ1-5; no firm D call. Germline V gene sequence: CDR1 MNHNS, CDR2 SASEGT. Trimming took off 3 bases at V and 6 bases at J, with 18 bases between the two ends. The CDR3 covers 16 residues. CDR3 nucleotide sequence: TGTGCCAGCAGTGATAGGAGGAGCGGGTTTTTTCAGCCCCAGCATTTT. As protein: CASSDRRSGFFQPQHF.

Only a few counts were recorded for this clone. This chain joins TRBV6-1 and TRBJ1-2; D call uncertain. Trimming left V 6 bases short and J 2 bases short, with 4 bases between. CDR3 length: 11 amino acids. Germline V lookup: CDR1 MNHNS, CDR2 SASEGT. CDR3 sequence reads: CASSQNYGYTF. CDR3 coding DNA: TGTGCCAGCAGCCAAAACTATGGCTACACCTTC.

The genes are TRBV11-2 and TRBJ2-7, with 10 nucleotides matching TRBD2. Germline V CDR1 and CDR2: SGHAT, FQNNGV. CDR3 length: 13 residues. V dropped 11 bases and J dropped 7; count of bases not matched to a gene: 11. As DNA, the CDR3 is TGTGCCTCAGCCCTAGCGGGAGTAGGGGAGCAGTACTTC. Encoded protein: CASALAGVGEQYF.

This chain uses TRBV6-5 with TRBJ2-7; D perhaps matches TRBD2 (5 bases). Germline values: CDR1 MNHEY, CDR2 SVGAGI. This CDR3 region has 14 residues. V was clipped by 0 bases and J by 3 bases, with 9 bases between them. CDR3 DNA: TGTGCCAGCAGTTACTCGAGCGGACGCTACGAGCAGTACTTC. Residues: CASSYSSGRYEQYF.

The rearrangement links TRBV5-5 to TRBJ1-4, with D possibly being TRBD1 (6 bases). Per germline, CDR1 SGHKS and CDR2 YYEKEE (reference sequence). Trimming took 6 bases from V and 2 from J, leaving 11 bases between them. The CDR3 totals 14 residues. CDR3 region: CASTRQATNEKLFF. In DNA form, the CDR3 reads TGTGCCAGCACTCGACAGGCTACTAATGAAAAACTGTTTTTT.

V is TRBV7-2 and J is TRBJ2-1; 11 bases align to TRBD2. CDR3 size: 16 residues. Germline V gene sequence: CDR1 SGHTA, CDR2 FQGNSA. Trimming removed 1 base from V and 4 bases from J; junction bases left unmatched: 3. CDR3 DNA: TGTGCCAGCAGCTTAGTTGGGACTAGCGGATACAATGAGCAGTTCTTC. Residues: CASSLVGTSGYNEQFF.

The chain joins TRBV7-8 to TRBJ1-2, with D possibly being TRBD1 (5 bases). V lost 5 bases and J 1 base, leaving 8 bases between the germline ends. The CDR3 is 13 residues long. Per the germline V gene, CDR1 is SGHVS and CDR2 is FQNEAQ. This CDR3 is CASSPDSNYGYTF. As DNA, the CDR3 is TGTGCCAGCAGCCCCGACAGTAACTATGGCTACACCTTC. The whole variable domain, remainder taken from reference TRBV7-8 and TRBJ1-2, is GAGVSQSPRYKVAKRGQDVALRCDPISGHVSLFWYQQALGQGPEFLTYFQNEAQLDKSGLPSDRFFAERPEGSVSTLKIQRTQQEDSAVYLCASSPDSNYGYTFGSGTRLTVV.

The J gene is TRBJ1-5, the V gene TRBV5-6, with D perhaps TRBD1 (5 bases). With 0 bases removed from V and 2 bases from J, the gap between germline ends came to 12 bases. This CDR3 comprises 16 residues. Germline CDR1 and CDR2: SGHDT and YYEEEE. The chain's CDR3 is CASSLDSPGGNQPQHF. CDR3 DNA sequence: TGTGCCAGCAGCTTGGATTCCCCGGGGGGCAATCAGCCCCAGCATTTT.

The table lists this clone with a count of one. V gene TRBV6-5 combines with J gene TRBJ1-2; D is unresolved. Per the germline V gene, CDR1 is MNHEY and CDR2 is SVGAGI. This CDR3 contains 11 residues. Trimming shortened V by 6 bases and J by 8 bases, and 10 bases separated the two germline ends. For the CDR3, the DNA is TGTGCCAGCAGGGACTATAGCGGCTACACCTTC. Translating it yields CASRDYSGYTF.

The chain has TRBV19 and TRBJ2-7, with D possibly matching TRBD1 (6 bases). Trimming took 5 bases from V and 2 from J, leaving 16 bases between them. This CDR3 comprises 15 residues. Germline-derived CDR1 and CDR2 are LNHDA and SQIVND (reference sequence). CDR3 bases: TGTGCCAGTAGTCCTGGGGACACATCTACCTACGAGCAGTACTTC. It yields the protein CASSPGDTSTYEQYF.

A few counts support this clone. The V call is TRBV2, the J call TRBJ2-7, with 8 nucleotides matching TRBD2. With V trimmed by 3 bases and J by 3 bases, 4 bases remained unmatched. The CDR3 covers 14 residues. The germline V gene encodes CDR1 SNHLY and CDR2 FYNNEI. CDR3 nucleotides: TGTGCCAGCAGTGAGGCTAGCGGGCACTACGAGCAGTACTTC. Translation gives CASSEASGHYEQYF.

This clone was counted between two and nine times. The rearrangement joins TRBV7-9 to TRBJ2-7, with a possible D match to TRBD1 (5 bases). Per germline, CDR1 SEHNR and CDR2 FQNEAQ (reference sequence). V was shortened by 1 base and J by 6 bases, with 10 bases between the two germline ends. This CDR3 region has 13 residues. CDR3 protein: CASSLEGRAEQYF. The CDR3 DNA sequence: TGTGCCAGCAGCTTAGAAGGCAGGGCCGAGCAGTACTTC. The full variable domain, completed using reference TRBV7-9 and TRBJ2-7, is DTGVSQNPRHKITKRGQNVTFRCDPISEHNRLYWYRQTLGQGPEFLTYFQNEAQLEKSRLLSDRFSAERPKGSFSTLEIQRTEQGDSAMYLCASSLEGRAEQYFGPGTRLTVT.

The chain uses TRBV6-5 and TRBJ2-7; D is possibly TRBD2 (5 bases). Germline CDR1 MNHEY, CDR2 SVGAGI. Trimming shortened V by 2 bases and J by 6 bases, and 11 bases separated the two germline ends. The CDR3 totals 13 residues. CDR3 sequence reads: CASSYRTGIEQYF. CDR3 nucleotides: TGTGCCAGCAGTTACCGGACTGGAATCGAGCAGTACTTC.